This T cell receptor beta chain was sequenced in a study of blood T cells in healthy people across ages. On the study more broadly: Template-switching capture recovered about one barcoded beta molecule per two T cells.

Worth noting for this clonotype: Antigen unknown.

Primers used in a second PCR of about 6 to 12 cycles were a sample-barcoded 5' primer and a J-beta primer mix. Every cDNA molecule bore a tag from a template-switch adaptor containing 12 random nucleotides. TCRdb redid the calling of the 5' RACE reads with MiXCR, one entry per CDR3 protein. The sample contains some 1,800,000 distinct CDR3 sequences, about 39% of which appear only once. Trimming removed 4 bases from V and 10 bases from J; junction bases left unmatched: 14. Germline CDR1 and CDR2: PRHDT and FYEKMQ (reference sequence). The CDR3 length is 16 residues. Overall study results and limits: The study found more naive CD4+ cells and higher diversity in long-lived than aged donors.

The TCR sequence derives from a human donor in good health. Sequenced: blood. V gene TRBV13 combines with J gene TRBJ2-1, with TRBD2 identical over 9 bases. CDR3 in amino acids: CASSSNSAGGRLEQFF. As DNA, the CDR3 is TGTGCCAGCAGCTCTAACTCAGCGGGGGGCCGCTTAGAGCAGTTCTTC. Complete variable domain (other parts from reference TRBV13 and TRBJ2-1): AAGVIQSPRHLIKEKRETATLKCYPIPRHDTVYWYQQGPGQDPQFLISFYEKMQSDKGSIPDRFSAQQFSDYHSELNMSSLELGDSALYFCASSSNSAGGRLEQFFGPGTRLTVL.